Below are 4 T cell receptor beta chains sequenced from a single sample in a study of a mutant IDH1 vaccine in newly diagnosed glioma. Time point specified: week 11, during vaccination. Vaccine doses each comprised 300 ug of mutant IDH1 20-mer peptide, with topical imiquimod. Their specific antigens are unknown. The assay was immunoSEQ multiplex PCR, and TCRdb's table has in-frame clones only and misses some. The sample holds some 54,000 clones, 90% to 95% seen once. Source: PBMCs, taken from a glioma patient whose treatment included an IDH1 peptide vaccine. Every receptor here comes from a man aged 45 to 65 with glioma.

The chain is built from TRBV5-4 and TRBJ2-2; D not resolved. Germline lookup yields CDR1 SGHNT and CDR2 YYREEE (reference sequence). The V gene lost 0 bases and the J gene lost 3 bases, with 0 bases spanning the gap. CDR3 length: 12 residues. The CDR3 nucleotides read TGTGCCAGCAGCTTGGACACCGGGGAGCTGTTTTTT. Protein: CASSLDTGELFF. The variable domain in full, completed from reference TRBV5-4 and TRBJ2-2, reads ETGVTQSPTHLIKTRGQQVTLRCSSQSGHNTVSWYQQALGQGPQFIFQYYREEENGRGNFPPRFSGLQFPNYSSELNVNALELDDSALYLCASSLDTGELFFGEGSRLTVL.

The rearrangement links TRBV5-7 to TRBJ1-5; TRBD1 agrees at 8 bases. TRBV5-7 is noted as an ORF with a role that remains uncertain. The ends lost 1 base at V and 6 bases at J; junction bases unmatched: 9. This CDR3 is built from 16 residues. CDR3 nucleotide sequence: TGTGCCAGCAGCTTGTGCCAGGACAGGGAGTTTCAGCCCCAGCATTTT. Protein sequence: CASSLCQDREFQPQHF.

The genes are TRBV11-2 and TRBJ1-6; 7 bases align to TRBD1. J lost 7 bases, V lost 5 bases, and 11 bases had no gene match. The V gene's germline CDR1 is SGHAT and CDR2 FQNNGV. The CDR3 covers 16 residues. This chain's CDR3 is CASSPSQDRTNSPLHF. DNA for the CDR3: TGTGCCAGCAGCCCCTCCCAGGACAGGACCAATTCACCCCTCCACTTT.

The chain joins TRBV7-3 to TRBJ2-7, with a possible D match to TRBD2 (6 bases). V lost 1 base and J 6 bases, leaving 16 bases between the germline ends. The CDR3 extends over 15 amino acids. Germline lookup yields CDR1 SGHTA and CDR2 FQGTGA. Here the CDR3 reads CASSLKGGGLGEQYF. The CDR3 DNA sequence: TGTGCCAGCAGCTTAAAGGGAGGAGGCTTAGGCGAGCAGTACTTC. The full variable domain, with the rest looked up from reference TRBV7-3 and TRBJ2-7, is GAGVSQTPSNKVTEKGKYVELRCDPISGHTALYWYRQSLGQGPEFLIYFQGTGAADDSGLPNDRFFAVRPEGSVSTLKIQRTERGDSAVYLCASSLKGGGLGEQYFGPGTRLTVT.